One and the same sample provided the 19 T cell receptor beta chains below, sequenced in a study of shared clonotypes between healthy human individuals. CD45RO-negative, CCR7-positively selected cells formed the naive CD8 fraction, excluding terminally differentiated effector memory CD45RA+ cells. Libraries were prepared by immunoSEQ multiplex PCR; TCRdb keeps only in-frame clonotypes and omits some of them. This table has around 2.1 million clones, under 95% appearing once. The source material was naive CD8+ T cells from PBMCs. Receptors were obtained from a man in his late teens or twenties in good health. Some clones in this sample may be carry-over from other donors' samples.

This chain uses TRBV6-6 with TRBJ2-7, with D possibly being TRBD2 (6 bases). V was trimmed by 0 bases and J by 3 bases, leaving 12 bases between them. Germline V gene lookup returns CDR1 MNHNY and CDR2 SVGAGI (reference sequence). This CDR3 has 15 amino acids. The DNA for the CDR3 is TGTGCCAGCAGTTACTCAGGGGACTCCCTCTACGAGCAGTACTTC. As protein: CASSYSGDSLYEQYF.

The rearrangement uses TRBV4-3 and TRBJ2-1; D gene unclear. The V and J ends lost 1 base and 5 bases respectively, with 9 bases between them. Germline CDR1 is LGHNA and CDR2 is YSLEER. The CDR3 loop spans 14 amino acids. CDR3 residues: CASSQGSADNEQFF. CDR3 sequence (DNA): TGCGCCAGCAGCCAAGGGTCTGCGGACAATGAGCAGTTCTTC.

The chain employs TRBV7-9 and TRBJ1-1, with D perhaps TRBD1 (6 bases). CDR3 length: 12 residues. Looked up from germline, CDR1 is SEHNR and CDR2 is FQNEAQ (reference sequence). Deletions cut 5 bases from V and 8 bases from J, with 12 bases between. The CDR3 protein is CASSPQGWEAFF. The DNA for the CDR3 is TGTGCCAGCAGCCCACAGGGTTGGGAAGCTTTCTTT.

V gene TRBV11-2 combines with J gene TRBJ2-2; no reliable D call. V shed 2 bases and J shed 0 bases, with 10 bases lying between them. The CDR3 has 16 amino acids. Germline CDR1 and CDR2: SGHAT and FQNNGV. CDR3 loop: CASSLSYSPNTGELFF. The CDR3 coding sequence is TGTGCCAGCAGCTTATCATACAGCCCGAACACCGGGGAGCTGTTTTTT.

The chain combines TRBV28 with TRBJ2-1; D might be TRBD2 (7 bases). In germline, CDR1 is MDHEN, CDR2 SYDVKM. Deletions cut 0 bases from V and 6 bases from J, with 12 bases between. The CDR3 contains 15 residues. The CDR3 DNA is TGTGCCAGCAGTTTATGGGTGGGAGGGGGCAATGAGCAGTTCTTC. Its translation is CASSLWVGGGNEQFF.

The chain joins TRBV6-1 to TRBJ2-7; 9 bases match TRBD2. With 3 bases clipped from V and 6 bases from J, the junction kept 18 bases outside the gene matches. Germline loops: CDR1 MNHNS, CDR2 SASEGT. CDR3 length equals 18 residues. CDR3 DNA sequence: TGTGCCAGCAGTGATGCCCTCCGGGGCGGCGGGAGGGCCCGCGAGCAGTACTTC. This codes for CASSDALRGGGRAREQYF.

The J gene is TRBJ2-1, the V gene TRBV5-4, with TRBD2 matching over 10 bases. V dropped 4 bases and J dropped 3; count of bases not matched to a gene: 13. The V gene's germline CDR1 is SGHNT and CDR2 YYREEE (reference sequence). The CDR3 totals 18 residues. The CDR3 sequence is CASSATASRLAGYNEQFF. The CDR3 bases are TGTGCCAGCAGCGCCACCGCCAGCCGACTAGCGGGCTACAATGAGCAGTTCTTC.

This clone has just one count. V usage is TRBV29-1 and J usage is TRBJ2-1, with 8 bases aligning to TRBD2. The CDR3 totals 13 residues. Trimming at V came to 7 bases and at J to 9 bases, leaving 11 bases not matched to a gene. Germline loops: CDR1 SQVTM, CDR2 ANQGSEA. CDR3 nucleotide sequence: TGCAGCGGACGGGAGGGCCGGGTTTCTGAGCAGTTCTTC. The encoded protein is CSGREGRVSEQFF.

The J gene is TRBJ1-1, the V gene TRBV19; D ambiguous. This CDR3 is 13 amino acids long. V lost 5 bases, J lost 2 bases, and 9 bases lay in between. Germline V CDR1 and CDR2: LNHDA, SQIVND (reference sequence). CDR3 nucleotides: TGTGCCAGTAGTCCATGGAATAACACTGAAGCTTTCTTT. Amino acid sequence: CASSPWNNTEAFF.

This chain connects TRBV27 to TRBJ1-2; TRBD1 might be the D (6 bases). There are 16 residues in the CDR3. Germline V gives CDR1 MNHEY, CDR2 SMNVEV (reference sequence). V gave up 3 bases and J gave up 4 bases, with 18 bases separating them. The DNA of the CDR3 is TGTGCCAGCAGTTTTATGTCGGAGGGGGGACTCTATGGCTACACCTTC. Translating gives CASSFMSEGGLYGYTF.

J is TRBJ1-1 and V is TRBV29-1, with 8 bases fitting TRBD1. CDR1 and CDR2 from the germline V gene are SQVTM and ANQGSEA. Unmatched junction bases numbered 6, after V lost 4 bases and J lost 5 bases. CDR3 length: 13 residues. In DNA, the CDR3 is TGCAGCGTTGGGGCTACAGGGGGGACTGAAGCTTTCTTT. Protein: CSVGATGGTEAFF.

V is TRBV5-6 and J is TRBJ2-7; possible D gene TRBD1, 6 bases. CDR3 length: 14 residues. The germline CDR1 and CDR2 sequences are SGHDT and YYEEEE. V was trimmed by 4 bases and J by 2 bases, leaving 13 bases between them. CDR3 DNA: TGTGCCAGCAGCGCGGACAGAGGAGCCTACGAGCAGTACTTC. Translation gives CASSADRGAYEQYF.

This chain connects TRBV9 to TRBJ2-3, with a tentative D call TRBD1 (6 bases). Germline V gene sequence: CDR1 SGDLS, CDR2 YYNGEE. The CDR3 runs 15 residues. Trimming stripped 3 bases from V and 4 bases from J, with 15 bases between. CDR3 coding DNA: TGTGCCAGCAGCGCCGGGACACGAAGCCCAGATACGCAGTATTTT. Translation gives CASSAGTRSPDTQYF. The full variable domain, completed using reference TRBV9 and TRBJ2-3, is DSGVTQTPKHLITATGQRVTLRCSPRSGDLSVYWYQQSLDQGLQFLIQYYNGEERAKGNILERFSAQQFPDLHSELNLSSLELGDSALYFCASSAGTRSPDTQYFGPGTRLTVL.

The chain joins TRBV19 to TRBJ2-5; 8 bases are a match to TRBD1. This CDR3 comprises 13 residues. Losses at the gene ends were 2 bases for V and 5 bases for J; bases not matched to a gene: 1. Germline CDR1 and CDR2: LNHDA and SQIVND (reference sequence). The CDR3 sequence: CASSIQGAETQYF. CDR3 DNA sequence: TGTGCCAGTAGTATACAGGGGGCTGAGACCCAGTACTTC.

In this sample, this clone turned up once. The chain joins TRBV29-1 to TRBJ1-1; weak D call: TRBD1 (5 bases). This CDR3 comprises 13 residues. Germline lookup yields CDR1 SQVTM and CDR2 ANQGSEA. V was trimmed by 2 bases and J by 2 bases, leaving 9 bases between them. CDR3 nucleotide sequence: TGCAGCGTTGAAACCGGACAAAACACTGAAGCTTTCTTT. It encodes CSVETGQNTEAFF.

The table lists this clone with a count of one. The rearrangement joins TRBV27 to TRBJ2-7, with 11 positions matching TRBD2. The CDR3 runs 15 residues. Trimming removed 5 bases from V and 6 bases from J; junction bases left unmatched: 9. The germline gives CDR1 MNHEY, CDR2 SMNVEV (reference sequence). The CDR3 DNA follows: TGTGCCAGCAGTCGCCAACTAGCGGGAGTGAGCGAGCAGTACTTC. Amino acids: CASSRQLAGVSEQYF.

Of note for this clone: Relative to the germline gene, one junction end is altered; a read error may explain this. The rearrangement links TRBV28 to TRBJ2-7; D not resolved. Germline V CDR1 and CDR2: MDHEN, SYDVKM. The CDR3 spans 14 residues. CDR3 nucleotide sequence: TGTGCCAGCAGTAAGGAGATCTACTCCTACGAGCAGTGCTTC. Residues: CASSKEIYSYEQCF. The full variable domain, rest sourced from reference TRBV28 and TRBJ2-7, is DVKVTQSSRYLVKRTGEKVFLECVQDMDHENMFWYRQDPGLGLRLIYFSYDVKMKEKGDIPEGYSVSREKKERFSLILESASTNQTSMYLCASSKEIYSYEQCFGPGTRLTVT.

This clone was found once. The V and J genes are TRBV28 and TRBJ2-3; 7 positions match TRBD1. J gave up 4 bases and V 8 bases, and 18 bases lay outside the gene matches. Germline V lookup: CDR1 MDHEN, CDR2 SYDVKM. This CDR3 has 17 amino acids. The CDR3 DNA reads TGTGCCAGCGGGTCCTCGGACAGGCTAGTGACCGCAGATACGCAGTATTTT. This codes for CASGSSDRLVTADTQYF.

V and J are TRBV4-1 and TRBJ2-7; D may correspond to TRBD1 or TRBD2 (5 bases each). Germline loops: CDR1 MGHRA, CDR2 YSYEKL. V was pared by 4 bases and J by 2 bases, with 18 bases between. The CDR3 length is 16 residues. The CDR3 here is CASSRTLGVEPYEQYF. CDR3 nucleotides: TGCGCCAGCAGCCGAACCCTGGGGGTGGAGCCCTACGAGCAGTACTTC.